A single T cell receptor (beta chain) is shown here with its context. V dropped 3 bases and J dropped 7 bases, with 9 bases sitting between them. The CDR3 contains 12 residues. CDR1 is SGHTA and CDR2 is FQGNSA in the germline V gene. The data were obtained in a study of blood T cell repertoires in COVID-19. Across the whole study: Sources were T cells, B-cell-depleted T cells, or PBMCs; the material itself was cDNA or gDNA.

Per the study methods: Nucleated cell counts were estimated from reference gene primer amplification. Produced via immunoSEQ multiplex PCR; TCRdb's table is partial and in-frame only. V, J and clone size derive from that table, while D and trimming were established from the DNA sequence. The profile shows roughly 240,000 clones, about 82% of them singletons. The receptor's source is a woman of 80 years or more with COVID-19, enrolled during active disease. This chain connects TRBV7-2 to TRBJ2-5, with a possible D match to TRBD1 (5 bases). Specimen: peripheral blood. CDR3 nucleotide sequence: TGTGCCAGCAGCTTTAATGACAGGACCCAGTACTTC. Protein: CASSFNDRTQYF.